The next 22 T cell receptor beta chains were all read from a single sample in a study of CD8 T cells in ankylosing spondylitis. Each CDR3 protein is one row after TCRdb ran MiXCR on the 5' RACE reads. The table includes 200,000 or so distinct CDR3 sequences, about 26% detected once. Sequencing used blood, either unsorted or a sorted T cell fraction (not recorded which). The receptors here all came from a male donor with ankylosing spondylitis or in good health (not recorded which).

V and J are TRBV10-3 and TRBJ2-1, with TRBD2 matching 14 bases. V dropped 3 bases and J dropped 5; count of bases not matched to a gene: 9. This CDR3 has 18 residues. CDR1 and CDR2 from the germline V gene are ENHRY and SYGVKD. The CDR3 coding sequence is TGTGCCATCAGTGACAGGACTAGCGGGAGGCCGTTGCACAATGAGCAGTTCTTC. It encodes CAISDRTSGRPLHNEQFF.

The sample holds a few counts of this clonotype. The J gene is TRBJ1-1, the V gene TRBV29-1; a possible D gene is TRBD1 (5 bases). Germline CDR1 SQVTM, CDR2 ANQGSEA. The CDR3 has 13 residues. The V end was cut by 2 bases, the J end by 4 bases, with 11 bases between. The CDR3 sequence: CSVENTRGTEAFF. The CDR3 nucleotides read TGCAGCGTTGAAAATACGAGGGGCACTGAAGCTTTCTTT.

This chain links TRBV6-5 with TRBJ2-7; D is unresolved. Germline V gives CDR1 MNHEY, CDR2 SVGAGI. Trimming removed 2 bases at V and 4 bases at J, with 12 bases between. The CDR3 sequence is 14 residues long. CDR3: CASSYRQANYEQYF. Written as DNA, the CDR3 is TGTGCCAGCAGTTACAGGCAGGCCAATTACGAGCAGTACTTC.

This clonotype was seen a few times. This sequence joins TRBV20-1 and TRBJ2-5; D might be TRBD2 (6 bases). Germline V gene sequence: CDR1 DFQATT, CDR2 SNEGSKA (reference sequence). The CDR3 length is 16 residues. Trimming took 6 bases from V and 4 from J, leaving 24 bases between them. The CDR3 loop is CSAPSLALLQGETQYF. DNA of the CDR3: TGCAGTGCGCCATCCCTAGCGCTCCTCCAGGGAGAGACCCAGTACTTC.

The chain carries TRBV15 and TRBJ2-3, with 13 bases matching TRBD2. Germline V CDR1 and CDR2: LNHNV, YYDKDF (reference sequence). This CDR3 region has 19 residues. Trimming removed 1 base from V and 7 bases from J; junction bases left unmatched: 14. CDR3 in DNA: TGTGCCACCAGCAGAGGGGGACTCTTACTAGCGGGAGGGACGCATACGCAGTATTTT. It codes for CATSRGGLLLAGGTHTQYF.

J is TRBJ1-2 and V is TRBV5-8; D may be TRBD1 (6 bases). V dropped 10 bases and J dropped 6 bases, with 25 bases sitting between them. The CDR3 consists of 15 residues. CDR1 SGHTS and CDR2 YDEGEE come from the germline V gene. Here the CDR3 reads CADRSRGGAVNGYTF. CDR3 in DNA: TGTGCCGACAGAAGTCGAGGGGGGGCCGTGAATGGCTACACCTTC.

This clonotype showed up just a few times. The J gene is TRBJ1-4, the V gene TRBV20-1; no firm D call. V lost 6 bases to trimming and J lost 7 bases, with 9 bases between them. The CDR3 totals 11 residues. The V gene's germline CDR1 is DFQATT and CDR2 SNEGSKA (reference sequence). The CDR3 sequence: CSAIYSEKLFF. The CDR3 bases are TGCAGTGCCATTTACTCTGAAAAACTGTTTTTT.

There are a few counts of this clonotype. The J gene is TRBJ2-1, the V gene TRBV4-3; D may be TRBD2 (5 bases). Germline V CDR1 and CDR2: LGHNA, YSLEER. Trimming shortened V by 0 bases and J by 9 bases, and 9 bases separated the two germline ends. This CDR3 has 13 amino acids. This CDR3 is CASSQELAAEQFF. The CDR3 DNA is TGCGCCAGCAGCCAAGAGCTAGCTGCTGAGCAGTTCTTC.

This clonotype was detected many times. V gene TRBV5-1 combines with J gene TRBJ2-1, with 8 bases aligning to TRBD1. The length of the CDR3 is 16 residues. Germline lookup yields CDR1 SGHRS and CDR2 YFSETQ. V dropped 1 base and J dropped 0; count of bases not matched to a gene: 3. This CDR3 is CASSLTGQVSYNEQFF. Here the CDR3 DNA reads TGCGCCAGCAGCTTGACGGGACAGGTCTCCTACAATGAGCAGTTCTTC. Variable domain in full (rest from reference TRBV5-1 and TRBJ2-1): KAGVTQTPRYLIKTRGQQVTLSCSPISGHRSVSWYQQTPGQGLQFLFEYFSETQRNKGNFPGRFSGRQFSNSRSEMNVSTLELGDSALYLCASSLTGQVSYNEQFFGPGTRLTVL.

CDR3 region: CSVPGPWGLNEQFF. In DNA form, the CDR3 reads TGCAGCGTCCCTGGGCCTTGGGGACTGAATGAGCAGTTCTTC. This chain joins TRBV29-1 and TRBJ2-1; D may be TRBD2 (6 bases). V shed 6 bases and J shed 7 bases, with 19 bases lying between them. Germline CDR1 SQVTM, CDR2 ANQGSEA. The CDR3 consists of 14 residues.

This clonotype was observed at least ten times. The chain joins TRBV5-1 to TRBJ1-2; D gene uncertain. The V gene lost 0 bases and the J gene lost 2 bases, with 11 bases spanning the gap. Germline V gene sequence: CDR1 SGHRS, CDR2 YFSETQ. The CDR3 is made up of 15 amino acids. The CDR3 region is CASSLEAGSNYGYTF. In DNA, the CDR3 is TGCGCCAGCAGCTTGGAAGCGGGATCCAACTATGGCTACACCTTC.

This clonotype was counted ten times or more. Here the CDR3 reads CSVTSSGNEQFF. The CDR3 DNA sequence: TGCAGCGTGACTAGTTCCGGCAATGAGCAGTTCTTC. The chain is built from TRBV29-1 and TRBJ2-1; a weak D match, TRBD2 (6 bases). The length of the CDR3 is 12 residues. Germline CDR1 and CDR2: SQVTM and ANQGSEA. The V end was cut by 6 bases, the J end by 6 bases, with 12 bases between.

This clonotype has just one count. The chain has TRBV12-3 or TRBV12-4 and TRBJ2-7; 7 bases align to TRBD2. V was pared by 5 bases and J by 4 bases, with 11 bases of the junction left unmatched. This CDR3 is 15 amino acids long. The CDR3 loop reads CASSPIVGGPYEQYF. CDR3 sequence (DNA): TGTGCCAGCAGTCCTATCGTGGGAGGGCCATACGAGCAGTACTTC.

This clonotype was seen many times. This sequence joins TRBV7-2 and TRBJ1-1; D call uncertain. V was cut by 0 bases and J by 0 bases, with 8 bases left in between. Germline CDR1 and CDR2: SGHTA and FQGNSA. The CDR3 is 15 residues long. The CDR3 DNA follows: TGTGCCAGCAGCTTAGCGGTAGGGATGAACACTGAAGCTTTCTTT. Translation gives CASSLAVGMNTEAFF.

This clonotype came up a few times. This may stem from a read error, because a much larger clone lies one nucleotide away. The chain couples TRBV3-1 to TRBJ2-1, with D tentatively TRBD1 or TRBD2 (5 bases each). The germline V gene encodes CDR1 LGHDT and CDR2 YNNKEL (reference sequence). The CDR3 totals 15 residues. The CDR3 DNA is TGTGCCTGCAGCGCCCCGGGTCCGGGGCTCCATGAGCAGTTCTTC. It yields the protein CACSAPGPGLHEQFF.

The genes are TRBV29-1 and TRBJ2-1, with 8 bases identical to TRBD1. The ends lost 7 bases at V and 10 bases at J; junction bases unmatched: 21. Germline loops: CDR1 SQVTM, CDR2 ANQGSEA. This CDR3 comprises 16 residues. The CDR3 spells CSGLRMAEVRTGEQFF. CDR3 DNA: TGCAGCGGTCTCAGGATGGCGGAGGTCAGGACAGGGGAGCAGTTCTTC.

This clonotype was counted between two and nine times. The CDR3 here is CASSGGDRGAYEQYF. For the CDR3, the DNA is TGTGCCAGCAGCGGGGGAGACAGGGGTGCCTACGAGCAGTACTTC. The rearrangement links TRBV4-2 to TRBJ2-7; 8 nucleotides agree with TRBD1. From germline, CDR1 is LGHNA and CDR2 YNFKEQ. V was clipped by 5 bases and J by 2 bases; unmatched bases: 8. This CDR3 comprises 15 residues.

This chain links TRBV12-3 or TRBV12-4 with TRBJ2-3; D is ambiguous. V gave up 5 bases and J gave up 1 base, with 13 bases separating them. This CDR3 is 15 amino acids long. In DNA form, the CDR3 reads TGTGCCAGCAGTCCGGAAGGGAAGGGCACAGATACGCAGTATTTT. Amino acids: CASSPEGKGTDTQYF.

This clonotype came up many times. The chain employs TRBV12-3 or TRBV12-4 and TRBJ2-3, with 13 bases that match TRBD2. The CDR3 extends over 13 amino acids. The V and J ends lost 7 bases and 8 bases, in that order; junction bases with no gene match: 3. CDR3 sequence reads: CASIGLAGVTQYF. CDR3 in DNA: TGTGCCAGCATCGGACTAGCGGGAGTTACGCAGTATTTT.

In its sample, this clonotype was seen a few times. The chain employs TRBV29-1 and TRBJ2-1, with 12 positions matching TRBD2. There are 14 residues in the CDR3. The germline gives CDR1 SQVTM, CDR2 ANQGSEA. J lost 7 bases, V lost 7 bases, and 8 bases had no gene match. As DNA, the CDR3 is TGCAGCGCCGCGACTAGCGGGAGTTGGAATGAGCAGTTCTTC. It specifies CSAATSGSWNEQFF.

This CDR3 is CAISGWTGNEQYF. In DNA, the CDR3 is TGTGCCATCAGTGGGTGGACAGGAAACGAGCAGTACTTC. The J gene is TRBJ2-7, the V gene TRBV10-3; 7 bases fit TRBD1. CDR1 and CDR2 from the germline V gene are ENHRY and SYGVKD. The ends lost 4 bases at V and 5 bases at J; junction bases unmatched: 5. The CDR3 sequence is 13 residues long.

This chain connects TRBV6-1 to TRBJ2-4, with 10 bases that match TRBD1. This CDR3 has 14 amino acids. Germline CDR1 and CDR2: MNHNS and SASEGT. V gave up 6 bases and J gave up 6 bases; unmatched junction bases: 5. The CDR3 DNA follows: TGTGCCAGCAGGGGGACAGGGGTTGGAAACATTCAGTACTTC. Residues: CASRGTGVGNIQYF.